This TCR beta chain was retrieved from a study of cytomegalovirus exposure and HLA in healthy donors. Overall study results and limits: As was reported, the HLA-A and HLA-B alleles of most subjects were accurately predicted from TCR beta sequences. As a later analysis showed, a missense DCLRE1C variant was linked to trimming of TCR beta V- and J-genes.

The PCR employed 60 Vbeta primers together with 13 Jbeta primers. Sequenced by immunoSEQ multiplex PCR; TCRdb stores in-frame clones only, minus some. The table has nearly 200,000 clones, 75% to 80% seen once. A note on this clone: What it binds is unknown. One end of the junction fails to match germline, which may point to a read error.

The CDR3 runs 12 residues. The germline V gene has CDR1 SEHNR and CDR2 FQNEAQ (reference sequence). The sequence was obtained from a woman in her twenties or thirties in good health and CMV-seropositive. The chain carries TRBV7-9 and TRBJ2-2, with D perhaps assigned TRBD1 or TRBD2 (5 bases each). The specimen sequenced was PBMCs. The chain's CDR3 is CSSRGDTGELFF. The DNA of the CDR3 is TGTTCCAGCAGAGGGGACACCGGGGAGCTGTTTTTT.